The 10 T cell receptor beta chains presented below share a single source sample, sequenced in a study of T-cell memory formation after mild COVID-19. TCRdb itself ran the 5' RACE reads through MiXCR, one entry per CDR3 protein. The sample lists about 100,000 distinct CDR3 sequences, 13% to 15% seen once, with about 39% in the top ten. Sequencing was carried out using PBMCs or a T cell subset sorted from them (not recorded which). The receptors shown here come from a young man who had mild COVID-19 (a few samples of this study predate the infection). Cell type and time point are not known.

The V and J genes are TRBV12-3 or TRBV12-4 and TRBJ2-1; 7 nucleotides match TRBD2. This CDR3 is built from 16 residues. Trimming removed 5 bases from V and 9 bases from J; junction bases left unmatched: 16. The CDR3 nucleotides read TGTGCCAGCAGTACCCCTTGGGCGCGGGAGATGGGTGAGCAGTTCTTC. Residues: CASSTPWAREMGEQFF.

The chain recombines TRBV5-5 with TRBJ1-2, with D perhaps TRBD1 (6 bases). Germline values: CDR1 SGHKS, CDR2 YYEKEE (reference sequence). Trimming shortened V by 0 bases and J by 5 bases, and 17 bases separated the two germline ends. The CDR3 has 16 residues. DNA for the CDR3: TGTGCCAGCAGCTTGGCAGGGGCCAAGGGGCTATATGGCTACACCTTC. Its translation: CASSLAGAKGLYGYTF.

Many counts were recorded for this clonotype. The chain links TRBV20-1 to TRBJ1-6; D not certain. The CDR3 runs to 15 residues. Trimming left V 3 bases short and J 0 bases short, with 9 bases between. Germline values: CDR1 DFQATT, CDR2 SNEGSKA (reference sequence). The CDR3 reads CSASRTSSYNSPLHF. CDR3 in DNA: TGCAGTGCTAGCCGAACTAGCTCCTATAATTCACCCCTCCACTTT.

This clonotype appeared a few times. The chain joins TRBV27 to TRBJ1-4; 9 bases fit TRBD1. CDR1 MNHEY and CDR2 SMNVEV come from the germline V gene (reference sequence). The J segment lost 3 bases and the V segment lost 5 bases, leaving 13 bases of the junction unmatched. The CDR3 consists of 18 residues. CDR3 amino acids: CASSTKDRGRSPNEKLFF. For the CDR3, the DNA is TGTGCCAGCAGTACAAAGGACAGGGGCCGATCCCCTAATGAAAAACTGTTTTTT. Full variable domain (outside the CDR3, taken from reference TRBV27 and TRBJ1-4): EAQVTQNPRYLITVTGKKLTVTCSQNMNHEYMSWYRQDPGLGLRQIYYSMNVEVTDKGDVPEGYKVSRKEKRNFPLILESPSPNQTSLYFCASSTKDRGRSPNEKLFFGSGTQLSVL.

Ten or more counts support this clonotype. The CDR3 is CASSQDRGSAYEQYF. The DNA of the CDR3 is TGCGCCAGCAGCCAAGACCGGGGGTCGGCCTACGAGCAGTACTTC. J is TRBJ2-7 and V is TRBV4-1; TRBD2 is a possible D gene (6 bases). Germline V gene lookup returns CDR1 MGHRA and CDR2 YSYEKL. The CDR3 contains 15 residues. V gave up 0 bases and J gave up 2 bases, with 11 bases separating them.

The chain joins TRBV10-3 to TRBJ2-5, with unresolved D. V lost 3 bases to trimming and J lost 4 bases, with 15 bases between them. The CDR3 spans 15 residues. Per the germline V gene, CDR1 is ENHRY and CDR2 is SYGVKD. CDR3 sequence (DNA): TGTGCCATCAGTGACGCCCCTGTGGCCCCAGAGACCCAGTACTTC. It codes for CAISDAPVAPETQYF.

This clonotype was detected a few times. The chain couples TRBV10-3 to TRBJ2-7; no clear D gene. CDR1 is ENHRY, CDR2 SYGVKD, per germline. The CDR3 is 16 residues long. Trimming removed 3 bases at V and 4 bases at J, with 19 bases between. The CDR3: CAISDVPTDPRYEQYF. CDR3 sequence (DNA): TGTGCCATCAGTGACGTCCCCACCGATCCACGTTACGAGCAGTACTTC.

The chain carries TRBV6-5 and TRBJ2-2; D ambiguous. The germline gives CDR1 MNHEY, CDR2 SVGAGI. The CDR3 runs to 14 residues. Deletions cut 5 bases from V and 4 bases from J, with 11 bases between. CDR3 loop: CASSDGIPTGELFF. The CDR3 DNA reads TGTGCCAGCAGTGATGGAATCCCCACCGGGGAGCTGTTTTTT.

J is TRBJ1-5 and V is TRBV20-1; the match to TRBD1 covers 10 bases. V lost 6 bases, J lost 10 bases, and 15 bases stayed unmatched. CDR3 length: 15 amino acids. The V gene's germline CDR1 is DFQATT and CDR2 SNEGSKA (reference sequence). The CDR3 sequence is CSATSGTGVSLPQHF. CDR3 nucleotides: TGCAGTGCAACCTCCGGGACAGGGGTTTCACTTCCCCAGCATTTT.

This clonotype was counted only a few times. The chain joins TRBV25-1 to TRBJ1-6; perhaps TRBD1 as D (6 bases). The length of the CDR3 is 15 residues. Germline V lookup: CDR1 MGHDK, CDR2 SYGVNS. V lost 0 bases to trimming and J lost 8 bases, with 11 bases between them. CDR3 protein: CASSEYRGWDSPLHF. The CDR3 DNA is TGTGCCAGCAGTGAATACAGGGGATGGGATTCACCCCTCCACTTT.